The 32 T cell receptor beta chains reported below all come from one sample, sequenced in a study of T cells after yellow fever vaccination. TCRdb re-derived calls from the 5' RACE reads in MiXCR, one entry per CDR3 protein. The sample yields about 240,000 distinct CDR3 sequences, 6.9% seen once. The source was CD4+ T cells sorted from PBMCs, collected 15 days after the yellow fever booster vaccination. The receptors derive from a man aged 30 to 39 who received the YFV17D yellow fever vaccine.

This chain links TRBV5-1 with TRBJ2-5, with 13 bases matching TRBD2. Germline V gene data show CDR1 as SGHRS and CDR2 as YFSETQ. V shed 3 bases, J shed 5 bases, and the junction held 4 bases outside the gene matches. The CDR3 consists of 15 residues. As DNA, the CDR3 is TGCGCCAGCAGCTGGGGACTAGCGGGATCGGAGACCCAGTACTTC. As protein: CASSWGLAGSETQYF.

The V and J genes are TRBV15 and TRBJ1-5; D unclear. Trimming pared 3 bases from V and 4 bases from J, leaving 13 bases between. CDR1 is LNHNV and CDR2 is YYDKDF in the germline V gene (reference sequence). This CDR3 contains 15 residues. This CDR3 is CATSSSLGANQPQHF. Here the CDR3 DNA reads TGTGCCACCAGCAGCAGCCTTGGAGCGAATCAGCCCCAGCATTTT.

This clonotype was counted many times. The chain combines TRBV27 with TRBJ2-5, with 7 bases matching TRBD1. Germline V gene lookup returns CDR1 MNHEY and CDR2 SMNVEV (reference sequence). V gave up 6 bases and J gave up 1 base; unmatched junction bases: 5. The CDR3 extends over 14 amino acids. As DNA, the CDR3 is TGTGCCAGCAGGCAACAGGGGCCCCAAGAGACCCAGTACTTC. As protein: CASRQQGPQETQYF.

In its sample, this clonotype was seen a few times. The CDR3 spells CSARNPGGGQYF. Written as DNA, the CDR3 is TGCAGTGCTAGGAACCCAGGGGGGGGCCAGTACTTC. V and J are TRBV20-1 and TRBJ2-5, with D perhaps assigned TRBD1 or TRBD2 (7 bases each). The ends were cut back, 3 bases at V and 10 bases at J, with 15 bases in the middle. The CDR3 is made up of 12 amino acids. Germline V CDR1 and CDR2: DFQATT, SNEGSKA (reference sequence).

This clonotype has at least ten counts. The DNA of the CDR3 is TGCGCCAGCAGTTATGGAGGCAACACCGGGGAGCTGTTTTTT. This sequence encodes CASSYGGNTGELFF. The rearrangement uses TRBV5-1 and TRBJ2-2; D perhaps matches TRBD2 (5 bases). V was cut by 5 bases and J by 2 bases, with 10 bases left in between. Germline CDR1 SGHRS, CDR2 YFSETQ. This CDR3 spans 14 amino acids.

This clonotype was counted ten times or more. The chain recombines TRBV6-5 with TRBJ2-1; 10 positions match TRBD2. The CDR3 has 16 residues. The germline V gene encodes CDR1 MNHEY and CDR2 SVGAGI. V dropped 4 bases and J dropped 3; count of bases not matched to a gene: 6. In DNA, the CDR3 is TGTGCCAGCAGTTCAGGACTAGCGGCGTACTACAATGAGCAGTTCTTC. Amino acid sequence: CASSSGLAAYYNEQFF.

This clonotype showed up many times. This chain joins TRBV5-1 and TRBJ2-7; TRBD2 might be the D (6 bases). Germline CDR1 SGHRS, CDR2 YFSETQ. V lost 9 bases to trimming and J lost 2 bases, with 15 bases between them. The CDR3 extends over 13 amino acids. The CDR3 region has the DNA TGCGCCACCGTCCGGGACTCCGCCTACGAGCAGTACTTC. It is translated as CATVRDSAYEQYF.

The V and J genes are TRBV2 and TRBJ1-4; D gene uncertain. V was shortened by 8 bases and J by 5 bases, with 15 bases between the two germline ends. The CDR3 spans 14 residues. Looked up from germline, CDR1 is SNHLY and CDR2 is FYNNEI. The CDR3 region is CASHRGGINEKLFF. The CDR3 DNA sequence: TGTGCCAGCCACCGTGGAGGCATCAATGAAAAACTGTTTTTT.

The CDR3 loop reads CASSLAGASSYWETQYF. The CDR3 nucleotides read TGTGCCAGCAGCTTAGCGGGGGCAAGTAGCTATTGGGAGACCCAGTACTTC. The V call is TRBV7-7, the J call TRBJ2-5; possible D gene TRBD1, 6 bases. Germline CDR1 reads SSHAT; CDR2 reads FNYEAQ (reference sequence). Between the trimmed V and J ends, which lost 0 bases and 5 bases, there was a span of 19 bases. This CDR3 spans 17 amino acids.

The CDR3: CSARGQGVYEQYF. The CDR3 nucleotides read TGCAGTGCTAGAGGACAGGGGGTCTACGAGCAGTACTTC. The gene calls are TRBV20-1 and TRBJ2-7, with TRBD1 identical over 9 bases. CDR3 size: 13 residues. Germline V gene sequence: CDR1 DFQATT, CDR2 SNEGSKA (reference sequence). J gave up 3 bases and V 1 base, and 1 base lay outside the gene matches.

At least ten counts were recorded for this clonotype. The chain has TRBV7-6 and TRBJ2-7, with D possibly TRBD2 on 6 matching bases. The germline CDR1 and CDR2 sequences are SGHVS and FNYEAQ. Trimming left V 1 base short and J 2 bases short, with 12 bases between. This CDR3 is built from 15 residues. The CDR3 region has the DNA TGTGCCAGCAGCTTAGGTCTAGCGACCCCCTACGAGCAGTACTTC. Its translation: CASSLGLATPYEQYF.

Comment on this clonotype: A much bigger clone sits one base away, suggesting this may be a read error. V usage is TRBV20-1 and J usage is TRBJ2-7, with TRBD2 matching over 12 bases. Germline lookup yields CDR1 DFQATT and CDR2 SNEGSKA (reference sequence). This CDR3 is 17 amino acids long. The CDR3 loop is CCALGLAGGSSRNEQYF. The CDR3 coding sequence is TGCTGTGCTCTTGGGCTAGCGGGAGGGTCATCGCGGAACGAGCAGTACTTC.

The rearrangement uses TRBV19 and TRBJ2-7; weak D call: TRBD1 (5 bases). V lost 2 bases and J lost 0, with 8 bases in between. Germline V gene sequence: CDR1 LNHDA, CDR2 SQIVND (reference sequence). The CDR3 has 14 residues. This CDR3 is CASSIQGPSYEQYF. The CDR3 bases are TGTGCCAGTAGTATACAGGGCCCCTCCTACGAGCAGTACTTC.

This clonotype showed up many times. The chain couples TRBV3-1 to TRBJ2-1, with D uncertain. With 4 bases removed from V and 8 bases from J, the gap between germline ends came to 6 bases. The CDR3 runs 11 residues. Germline lookup yields CDR1 LGHDT and CDR2 YNNKEL (reference sequence). The CDR3 spells CASSRLDEQFF. The CDR3 coding sequence is TGTGCCAGCAGCCGCCTTGATGAGCAGTTCTTC.

This clonotype showed up just a few times. This chain uses TRBV5-1 with TRBJ1-1; 8 nucleotides align to TRBD1. Germline V gene sequence: CDR1 SGHRS, CDR2 YFSETQ. Trimming removed 2 bases from V and 1 base from J; junction bases left unmatched: 4. The CDR3 spans 15 residues. The CDR3, as DNA: TGCGCCAGCAGCTTACAGACAGGGGAGAACACTGAAGCTTTCTTT. This gives the protein CASSLQTGENTEAFF. Full variable domain (rest looked up from reference TRBV5-1 and TRBJ1-1): KAGVTQTPRYLIKTRGQQVTLSCSPISGHRSVSWYQQTPGQGLQFLFEYFSETQRNKGNFPGRFSGRQFSNSRSEMNVSTLELGDSALYLCASSLQTGENTEAFFGQGTRLTVV.

This clonotype was seen repeatedly, ten times or more. CDR3 sequence (DNA): TGTGCCAGCAGCTTAGGCGGCTTAGGCACAGATACGCAGTATTTT. Residues: CASSLGGLGTDTQYF. The genes are TRBV11-3 and TRBJ2-3, with D hard to call. This CDR3 has 15 amino acids. CDR1 SGHNT and CDR2 YENEEA come from the germline V gene. V was trimmed by 1 base and J by 1 base, leaving 9 bases between them.

A word on this clonotype: One junction end does not reproduce the germline sequence, and a read error may be involved. This sequence joins TRBV20-1 and TRBJ2-7; D assignment may be TRBD1 or TRBD2 (5 bases each). Germline V lookup: CDR1 DFQATT, CDR2 SNEGSKA (reference sequence). CDR3 length: 15 amino acids. The CDR3 protein is CSAPRQTNRDGGKDF. CDR3 DNA sequence: TGCAGTGCTCCTAGACAAACGAACCGGGACGGCGGAAAAGACTTC.

This clonotype was seen ten or more times. This chain connects TRBV6-1 to TRBJ2-3, with D unresolved. There are 13 residues in the CDR3. The germline CDR1 and CDR2 sequences are MNHNS and SASEGT. V was trimmed by 1 base and J by 6 bases, leaving 8 bases between them. Written as DNA, the CDR3 is TGTGCCAGCAGTGAAGGATTGAAGGATACGCAGTATTTT. Amino acids: CASSEGLKDTQYF.

At least ten counts were recorded for this clonotype. This sequence joins TRBV29-1 and TRBJ2-4, with 11 bases matching TRBD2. This CDR3 comprises 14 residues. Germline V gene lookup returns CDR1 SQVTM and CDR2 ANQGSEA. V trimming: 3 bases; J trimming: 7 bases; junction bases outside the gene matches: 5. Here the CDR3 reads CSVELLAGVNIQYF. The CDR3 DNA reads as TGCAGCGTTGAGTTACTAGCGGGAGTCAACATTCAGTACTTC.

This clonotype was counted a few times. The V and J genes are TRBV7-9 and TRBJ2-7, with D perhaps TRBD1 (6 bases). V was shortened by 6 bases and J by 2 bases, with 11 bases between the two germline ends. Germline loops: CDR1 SEHNR, CDR2 FQNEAQ (reference sequence). CDR3 length: 13 amino acids. The CDR3 bases are TGTGCCAGCAGACAGGGACGCACCTACGAGCAGTACTTC. Residues: CASRQGRTYEQYF. The variable domain in full, with the rest retrieved from reference TRBV7-9 and TRBJ2-7, is DTGVSQNPRHKITKRGQNVTFRCDPISEHNRLYWYRQTLGQGPEFLTYFQNEAQLEKSRLLSDRFSAERPKGSFSTLEIQRTEQGDSAMYLCASRQGRTYEQYFGPGTRLTVT.

At least ten counts were recorded for this clonotype. The rearrangement links TRBV4-1 to TRBJ2-2; weak D call: TRBD1 (6 bases). The V and J ends lost 6 bases and 3 bases respectively, with 11 bases between them. In germline, CDR1 is MGHRA, CDR2 YSYEKL. The CDR3 is 14 amino acids. For the CDR3, the DNA is TGCGCCAGCAGGCAGGGGTTTGACACCGGGGAGCTGTTTTTT. It encodes CASRQGFDTGELFF.

This clonotype was found a few times. This rearrangement joins TRBV5-5 to TRBJ2-3, with 12 nucleotides matching TRBD2. The CDR3 consists of 16 residues. Per the germline V gene, CDR1 is SGHKS and CDR2 is YYEKEE (reference sequence). Unmatched junction bases numbered 4, after V lost 0 bases and J lost 5 bases. The CDR3 bases are TGTGCCAGCAGCTTGGTCGCTAGCGGGAGGGTAGATACGCAGTATTTT. It yields the protein CASSLVASGRVDTQYF.

This clonotype was seen at least ten times. This chain connects TRBV5-1 to TRBJ2-7; 12 bases are a match to TRBD2. V shed 2 bases and J 5 bases; nucleotides not matched to a gene: 8. Looked up from germline, CDR1 is SGHRS and CDR2 is YFSETQ. This CDR3 is built from 16 residues. As DNA, the CDR3 is TGCGCCAGCAGCTTCCTAGCGGGAGGGCCAAAGAACGAGCAGTACTTC. Its translation is CASSFLAGGPKNEQYF.

There are a few counts of this clonotype. This chain connects TRBV6-1 to TRBJ2-5, with D tentatively TRBD1 (5 bases). The germline V gene encodes CDR1 MNHNS and CDR2 SASEGT. There are 18 residues in the CDR3. Trimming took 5 bases from V and 2 from J, leaving 24 bases between them. The CDR3 nucleotides are TGTGCCAGCAGTCCCTTCATATTGTTTAGGGGAAAACAAGAGACCCAGTACTTC. Protein product: CASSPFILFRGKQETQYF.

The chain uses TRBV5-4 and TRBJ2-7, with TRBD1 identical over 12 bases. The germline CDR1 and CDR2 sequences are SGHNT and YYREEE (reference sequence). Losses at the gene ends were 0 bases for V and 8 bases for J; bases not matched to a gene: 6. This CDR3 is built from 15 residues. The CDR3 nucleotides are TGTGCCAGCAGCTTGGCGGGACAGGGGGCGCAGCAGCAGTACTTC. It codes for CASSLAGQGAQQQYF. The full variable domain, with the rest looked up from reference TRBV5-4 and TRBJ2-7, is ETGVTQSPTHLIKTRGQQVTLRCSSQSGHNTVSWYQQALGQGPQFIFQYYREEENGRGNFPPRFSGLQFPNYSSELNVNALELDDSALYLCASSLAGQGAQQQYFGPGTRLTVT.

This chain joins TRBV5-6 and TRBJ2-2; D is perhaps TRBD1 (6 bases). The CDR3 contains 16 residues. Germline V gene lookup returns CDR1 SGHDT and CDR2 YYEEEE. V lost 0 bases and J lost 4, with 13 bases in between. The CDR3 loop reads CASSLEQGFGTGELFF. The CDR3 DNA follows: TGTGCCAGCAGCTTGGAACAGGGCTTCGGCACCGGGGAGCTGTTTTTT. Combining the CDR3 with reference TRBV5-6 and TRBJ2-2 gives the whole variable domain DAGVTQSPTHLIKTRGQQVTLRCSPKSGHDTVSWYQQALGQGPQFIFQYYEEEERQRGNFPDRFSGHQFPNYSSELNVNALLLGDSALYLCASSLEQGFGTGELFFGEGSRLTVL.

This chain joins TRBV19 and TRBJ2-7; D gene ambiguous. The CDR3 consists of 13 residues. The germline V gene encodes CDR1 LNHDA and CDR2 SQIVND (reference sequence). V dropped 7 bases and J dropped 1 base, with 11 bases sitting between them. Here the CDR3 DNA reads TGTGCCAGTACCGGGCAAACTTCCTACGAGCAGTACTTC. Protein: CASTGQTSYEQYF.

Only a few counts were recorded for this clonotype. The chain employs TRBV7-6 and TRBJ2-7; D is uncertain. Germline CDR1 and CDR2: SGHVS and FNYEAQ. V lost 5 bases, J lost 5 bases, and 19 bases lay in between. This CDR3 contains 15 residues. The CDR3 nucleotides are TGTGCCAGCAGCATTCGCCCGAGTGGAAGGGACGAGCAGTACTTC. It yields the protein CASSIRPSGRDEQYF.

This clonotype was seen ten or more times. The chain links TRBV7-2 to TRBJ2-3; D might be TRBD2 (6 bases). This CDR3 contains 14 residues. CDR1 SGHTA and CDR2 FQGNSA come from the germline V gene. V gave up 6 bases and J gave up 7 bases, with 17 bases separating them. As DNA, the CDR3 is TGTGCCAGCAGTTCCGGGACTGTACCTTATACGCAGTATTTT. This encodes CASSSGTVPYTQYF.

The chain employs TRBV12-5 and TRBJ1-5; no definite D call. CDR3 length: 14 amino acids. The germline V and J ends were trimmed by 5 bases and 5 bases, with 13 bases remaining between them. From germline, CDR1 is LGHNT and CDR2 FRNRAP. The CDR3 DNA is TGTGCTAGTGGTCTCGCCACAAGACATCAGCCCCAGCATTTT. As protein: CASGLATRHQPQHF.

In this sample, this clonotype turned up many times. The rearrangement uses TRBV12-3 or TRBV12-4 and TRBJ2-3; D remains unclear. This CDR3 is built from 13 residues. Between the trimmed V and J ends, which lost 11 bases and 1 base, there was a span of 13 bases. In DNA, the CDR3 is TGTGCCGCAGCGTACGGGCGCACAGATACGCAGTATTTT. This encodes CAAAYGRTDTQYF.

The rearrangement uses TRBV20-1 and TRBJ2-1; 9 nucleotides agree with TRBD2. The germline V gene has CDR1 DFQATT and CDR2 SNEGSKA (reference sequence). The ends lost 0 bases at V and 12 bases at J; junction bases unmatched: 3. This CDR3 comprises 12 residues. The CDR3 region is CSARDHSGRQFF. CDR3 sequence (DNA): TGCAGTGCTAGAGATCATAGCGGGAGGCAGTTCTTC.